This T cell receptor beta chain is from a study of cytomegalovirus exposure and HLA in healthy donors. This clone turned up a few times. Its antigen is not identified. The PCR used 60 Vbeta and 13 Jbeta primers. The data were produced by immunoSEQ multiplex PCR, yet TCRdb's version contains in-frame clones alone and is incomplete. Among about 160,000 clones listed, 65% to 90% were seen once. Findings and limits, study-wide: Roughly even sequencing depth across donors was the assumption behind the presence/absence analyses.

The CDR3 spans 15 residues. Trimming at V came to 2 bases and at J to 3 bases, leaving 4 bases not matched to a gene. Germline loops: CDR1 MGHRA, CDR2 YSYEKL. This receptor was taken from a woman aged 18 to 35 in good health and CMV-seronegative. Sequenced: PBMCs. This chain joins TRBV4-1 and TRBJ2-7, with 10 bases lining up with TRBD2. CDR3 in DNA: TGCGCCAGCAGCCAACCGGGACTAGCGTTCTACGAGCAGTACTTC. It codes for CASSQPGLAFYEQYF.